Listed below are T cell receptor beta chains from one sample, sequenced in a study of blood T cell repertoires in COVID-19. The table came from immunoSEQ multiplex PCR; TCRdb's copy has only in-frame clones and leaves some out. Among some 170,000 clones, approximately 80% were seen once, and the ten largest hold roughly 15%. The sample consisted of PBMCs or T cells enriched from blood (not recorded which). These receptors all come from a man aged 50-59 years who had recovered from COVID-19. Both conserved end residues are part of each CDR3. Each record gives: V gene, D gene, clone size, J gene, CDR3 length, CDR3 protein, CDR3 DNA. A D gene is named only where the DNA matches it firmly. Rows give clone size only sometimes, using once, few, many, or a class for an expanded clone.

TRBV19	.	few	TRBJ1-5	16	CASSIGQLYSNQPQHF	TGTGCCAGTAGTATAGGACAGCTTTATAGCAATCAGCCCCAGCATTTT
TRBV6-1	TRBD1	.	TRBJ1-5	16	CASSGFGTGENQPQHF	TGTGCCAGCAGTGGGTTTGGGACAGGGGAGAATCAGCCCCAGCATTTT
TRBV5-1	TRBD1	.	TRBJ1-1	16	CASSPRQGAGNTEAFF	TGCGCCAGCAGCCCACGACAGGGGGCAGGTAACACTGAAGCTTTCTTT
TRBV7-2	.	.	TRBJ1-5	15	CASSWEVGTGQPQHF	TGTGCCAGCAGCTGGGAGGTGGGGACGGGTCAGCCCCAGCATTTT
TRBV5-4	.	once	TRBJ1-3	14	CASSLLTEGNTIYF	TGTGCCAGCAGCTTGTTGACAGAGGGAAACACCATATATTTT
TRBV15	.	.	TRBJ2-5	14	CATSRVDRQETQYF	TGTGCCACCAGCAGGGTCGACAGACAAGAGACCCAGTACTTC
TRBV2	.	.	TRBJ1-2	14	CASRGGAANYGYTF	TGTGCCAGCAGAGGGGGGGCGGCTAACTATGGCTACACCTTC
TRBV4-1	.	.	TRBJ1-5	16	CASSQTPGESNQPQHF	TGCGCCAGCAGCCAAACTCCGGGGGAGAGCAATCAGCCCCAGCATTTT
TRBV4-1	.	.	TRBJ1-5	16	CASSQDGGMMNQPQHF	TGCGCCAGCAGCCAAGATGGAGGGATGATGAATCAGCCCCAGCATTTT
TRBV5-1	.	.	TRBJ2-3	16	CASSRGDTLGTDTQYF	TGCGCCAGCAGCAGAGGGGACACTTTGGGGACAGATACGCAGTATTTT
TRBV11-2	TRBD1	.	TRBJ1-3	16	CASSETTIQGDNTIYF	TGTGCCAGCAGCGAAACAACTATACAGGGGGACAACACCATATATTTT
TRBV6-4	.	.	TRBJ2-3	13	CASSDLLSDTQYF	TGTGCCAGCAGTGATCTCCTGTCAGATACGCAGTATTTT
TRBV5-8	.	.	TRBJ1-1	15	CASSLGGGSNTEAFF	TGTGCCAGCAGCTTAGGTGGCGGATCGAACACTGAAGCTTTCTTT
TRBV6-5	TRBD1	.	TRBJ1-6	15	CASTSQGQINSPLHF	TGTGCCAGCACCTCACAGGGACAGATTAATTCACCCCTCCACTTT
TRBV5-1	TRBD2	.	TRBJ2-7	15	CASNVNPGLGYEQYF	TGCGCCAGCAACGTTAATCCGGGACTAGGGTACGAGCAGTACTTC
TRBV6-5	TRBD1	.	TRBJ1-1	12	CASTSPPGGAFF	TGTGCCAGCACTTCTCCCCCAGGGGGTGCTTTCTTT
TRBV5-1	TRBD1	.	TRBJ1-6	15	CASSLGRGLNSPLHF	TGCGCCAGCAGCTTGGGAAGGGGGCTTAATTCACCCCTCCACTTT
TRBV5-4	TRBD1	.	TRBJ2-7	12	CASSSTGGEQYF	TGTGCCAGCAGCTCGACAGGGGGTGAGCAGTACTTC
TRBV5-8	.	.	TRBJ1-5	14	CASSFRLGNQPQHF	TGTGCCAGCAGCTTCAGGTTAGGTAATCAGCCCCAGCATTTT
TRBV4-1	TRBD2	once	TRBJ2-7	16	CASSHASTSGTYEQYF	TGCGCCAGCAGCCACGCCTCGACTAGCGGAACCTACGAGCAGTACTTC
TRBV6-6	.	once	TRBJ1-1	13	CASSWEQDTEAFF	TGTGCCAGCAGTTGGGAGCAGGACACTGAAGCTTTCTTT
TRBV4-1	TRBD2	.	TRBJ2-6	17	CASSQVTSGSGANVLTF	TGCGCCAGCAGCCAAGTGACTAGCGGCTCTGGGGCCAACGTCCTGACTTTC
TRBV12-3/TRBV12-4	.	.	TRBJ1-6	13	CASSFLDRSPLHF	TGTGCCAGCAGTTTCTTAGATAGATCACCCCTCCACTTT
TRBV6-2/TRBV6-3	.	once	TRBJ1-1	16	CASSFRTGNKDTEAFF	TGTGCCAGCAGTTTCCGAACAGGGAATAAAGATACTGAAGCTTTCTTT
TRBV5-1	.	.	TRBJ1-5	14	CASSYGGNNQPQHF	TGCGCCAGCAGCTATGGGGGGAACAATCAGCCCCAGCATTTT
TRBV14	.	.	TRBJ2-7	13	CASSQGGKVEQYF	TGTGCCAGCAGCCAAGGAGGAAAAGTCGAGCAGTACTTC
TRBV5-1	.	few	TRBJ1-1	14	CASRAGGVHTEAFF	TGCGCCAGCAGAGCCGGAGGGGTACACACTGAAGCTTTCTTT
TRBV5-1	TRBD1	.	TRBJ2-7	14	CASTERTGGNEQYF	TGCGCCAGCACCGAGCGGACAGGGGGGAACGAGCAGTACTTC
TRBV4-1	TRBD1	.	TRBJ2-7	14	CASSQTGSSYEQYF	TGCGCCAGCAGCCAGACAGGGAGCTCCTACGAGCAGTACTTC